Below, one T cell receptor beta chain is given with its context. Its antigen is not known. The data are from a study of graft-versus-host responses after intestinal transplantation. Study background: Isolated intestinal, liver-intestinal, or multivisceral transplants had been given to the recipients. All of the recipients had induction that used anti-thymocyte globulin, then tacrolimus and steroids for approximately 3 years. Study results and limitations: High graft-versus-host to host-versus-graft clonal ratios were found in allografts of patients who had graft-donor T cell macrochimerism. There was an association between peak levels of circulating GvH clones and early post-transplant HvG declines.

The CDR3 loop spans 14 amino acids. The germline CDR1 and CDR2 sequences are LGHNA and YNFKEQ. V lost 0 bases and J 2 bases, leaving 8 bases between the germline ends. This table comes from immunoSEQ multiplex PCR, and its TCRdb copy is limited to in-frame clones, with some not included. The sample contains about 110,000 clones, about 92% of which appear only once. This TCR derives from a human donor who was the organ donor for an intestinal transplant. This rearrangement joins TRBV4-2 to TRBJ2-7; tentatively, D is TRBD1 or TRBD2 (5 bases each). This specimen was unstimulated CD8+ T cells sorted from spleen or lymph node cells, taken before transplant. This CDR3 reads CASSQDWGTYEQYF. The CDR3 nucleotides read TGTGCCAGCAGCCAAGATTGGGGGACCTACGAGCAGTACTTC.